This T cell receptor beta chain emerged from a study of T cell changes during pregnancy in multiple sclerosis. The table came from immunoSEQ multiplex PCR; TCRdb's copy has only in-frame clones and leaves some out. The sample lists nearly 110,000 clones; 85% to 95% were seen once. The sample here was peripheral blood, taken after pregnancy. This receptor was obtained from a female donor with multiple sclerosis, enrolled in a pregnancy study.

The CDR3 DNA sequence: TGTGCCAGCTCACCATCAGGGTCTGGAAACACCATATATTTT. Amino acid sequence: CASSPSGSGNTIYF. The chain is built from TRBV18 and TRBJ1-3, with D maybe TRBD1 (5 bases). V gave up 2 bases and J gave up 1 base, with 6 bases separating them. Looked up from germline, CDR1 is KGHSH and CDR2 is LQKENI. The CDR3 totals 14 residues.